The clone carrying this T cell receptor (beta chain) was detected only a few times. Its antigen is unknown. The 5'RACE method, run with constant-segment primers, produced TCR alpha and TCR beta cDNA libraries (carrying sample barcodes and UMIs). Using its own MiXCR run on the 5' RACE reads, TCRdb lists one record per CDR3 protein. The sample records about 430,000 distinct CDR3 sequences, more than 15% being singletons. J was trimmed by 6 bases and V by 2 bases; bases with no gene match: 6. The CDR3 covers 15 residues. The data derive from a study of T-cell memory formation after mild COVID-19. Study-wide background: TCR clustering was largely donor specific. Overall study findings and caveats: Researchers could not confirm that second-wave clones peaking on day 37 targeted SARS-CoV-2. Pre-infection memory carried some responding clones, suggesting that cross-reactive memory joined.

Sequencing was done on a sample of PBMCs or a T cell subset sorted from them (not recorded which). The sequence came from a man aged 18 to 29 who had mild COVID-19 (a few samples of this study predate the infection). Cell type and time point are not known. The chain combines TRBV12-3 or TRBV12-4 with TRBJ2-1; 8 bases are a match to TRBD2. This chain's CDR3 is CASSLSGGALNEQFF. CDR3 nucleotides: TGTGCCAGCAGTTTATCGGGGGGGGCACTCAATGAGCAGTTCTTC.